A single sample gave rise to the 8 T cell receptor beta chains below, sequenced in a study of control samples from healthy donors and cancer patients. This table comes from immunoSEQ multiplex PCR, and its TCRdb copy is limited to in-frame clones, with some not included. The sample yields some 150,000 clones, 93% seen once. Sample: blood. All receptors come from a man aged 50 to 59 in good health.

The genes are TRBV3-1 (or the pseudogene TRBV3-2) and TRBJ1-1; a weak D match, TRBD1 (6 bases). Between the trimmed V and J ends, which lost 4 bases and 1 base, there was a span of 10 bases. CDR1 and CDR2 from the germline V gene are LGHDT and YNNKEL (reference sequence). This CDR3 has 14 amino acids. This CDR3 reads CASSPGQQNTEAFF. The CDR3 DNA reads TGTGCCAGCAGCCCGGGACAACAGAACACTGAAGCTTTCTTT.

About this clone itself: The sample contains more than one DNA sequence encoding this CDR3. This chain uses TRBV6-5 with TRBJ1-3, with D maybe TRBD1 (5 bases). Trimming shortened V by 0 bases and J by 0 bases, and 9 bases separated the two germline ends. This CDR3 region has 16 residues. Germline V CDR1 and CDR2: MNHEY, SVGAGI. This CDR3 reads CASSYSRGSSGNTIYF. CDR3 DNA: TGTGCCAGCAGTTACTCAAGGGGCAGCTCTGGAAACACCATATATTTT.

The chain is built from TRBV9 and TRBJ2-1, with TRBD2 matching 14 bases. The CDR3 totals 17 residues. In germline, CDR1 is SGDLS, CDR2 YYNGEE. V was pared by 4 bases and J by 7 bases, with 10 bases of the junction left unmatched. The CDR3 sequence: CASSLSGTSGRTNEQFF. CDR3 DNA: TGTGCCAGCAGCCTCTCCGGGACTAGCGGGAGAACAAATGAGCAGTTCTTC.

The genes are TRBV28 and TRBJ1-1, with 12 bases fitting TRBD1. CDR1 is MDHEN, CDR2 SYDVKM, per germline. This CDR3 is 17 amino acids long. With V trimmed by 3 bases and J by 1 base, 6 bases remained unmatched. The CDR3 coding sequence is TGTGCCAGCAGTTTCAGGGACAGGGGGCAGAAGAACACTGAAGCTTTCTTT. This sequence encodes CASSFRDRGQKNTEAFF.

The chain combines TRBV18 with TRBJ2-5; D is unresolved. The V end lost 6 bases, the J end lost 2 bases, and 4 bases lay between the germline ends. Germline V CDR1 and CDR2: KGHSH, LQKENI. This CDR3 comprises 11 residues. The CDR3 nucleotides read TGTGCCAGCTCCCAACAAGAGACCCAGTACTTC. Translation gives CASSQQETQYF.

This chain uses TRBV3-1 (or the pseudogene TRBV3-2) with TRBJ1-2, with a weak D call TRBD1 (6 bases). Germline CDR1 is LGHDT and CDR2 is YNNKEL (reference sequence). The CDR3 totals 12 residues. The germline V and J ends were trimmed by 6 bases and 6 bases, with 11 bases remaining between them. The CDR3 is CASRQQGNGYTF. Written as DNA, the CDR3 is TGTGCCAGCAGACAACAGGGAAATGGCTACACCTTC.

This chain uses TRBV3-1 (or the pseudogene TRBV3-2) with TRBJ2-5; 13 bases line up with TRBD2. The V gene's germline CDR1 is LGHDT and CDR2 YNNKEL (reference sequence). The CDR3 is 13 amino acids. The CDR3 region is CAGLAGDGKTQYF. CDR3 coding DNA: TGTGCTGGACTAGCGGGAGATGGGAAGACCCAGTACTTC.

V is TRBV5-4 and J is TRBJ2-1, with unresolved D. Trimming stripped 3 bases from V and 10 bases from J, with 8 bases between. There are 11 residues in the CDR3. Looked up from germline, CDR1 is SGHNT and CDR2 is YYREEE (reference sequence). The CDR3 is CASSSRGEQFF. The CDR3 region has the DNA TGTGCCAGCAGCTCTAGAGGCGAGCAGTTCTTC.